The clone carrying this T cell receptor beta chain was seen many times. What it binds is not known. Sampling of bone marrow took place during active disease in every patient. The library was built from around 400 ng RNA with molecular barcoded adaptors for alpha/delta and beta/gamma chains. Via MiXCR, TCRdb re-called the reads, giving one row per CDR3 protein. The data show approximately 62,000 distinct CDR3 sequences, approximately 18% seen once. The sample comes from a study of read filtering for tumor transcriptome and immune sequencing. As for the study in general: Mean patient age was roughly 72 years, range roughly 40 to 80; around 17 male, more than 11 female. After DNase treatment, RNA was made into whole-transcriptome libraries. Study-wide results and caveats: IR-seq captured clonotypes deeper and more reliably than RNA-seq.

Germline V gene data show CDR1 as SEHNR and CDR2 as FQNEAQ (reference sequence). V shed 4 bases, J shed 2 bases, and the junction held 13 bases outside the gene matches. The CDR3 runs 19 residues. Material: a population of CD138-negative cells sorted from bone marrow. The clonotype was recovered from a donor at least 40 years old with multiple myeloma. The genes are TRBV7-9 and TRBJ2-5, with 13 positions matching TRBD2. CDR3 DNA: TGTGCCAGCAGCTCACCAGGGGTCGGACTAGCGGGAGTACAAGAGACCCAGTACTTC. Translated, it gives CASSSPGVGLAGVQETQYF.